These 20 T cell receptor beta chains came from one sample sequenced in a study of neurological immune-mediated disorders. In TCRdb, the 5' RACE reads were re-called with MiXCR into one record per CDR3 protein. The sample holds more than 70,000 distinct CDR3 sequences, 15% to 20% seen once. The specimen sequenced was PBMCs. The receptors shown here come from a woman in her thirties or forties in good health.

This clonotype was observed at least ten times. The J gene is TRBJ2-1, the V gene TRBV6-5; possibly TRBD1 for D (5 bases). This CDR3 has 15 amino acids. The V end was cut by 6 bases, the J end by 5 bases, with 17 bases between. In germline, CDR1 is MNHEY, CDR2 SVGAGI. The CDR3 reads CASRKQGAGHNEQFF. The CDR3 nucleotides read TGTGCCAGCAGGAAGCAGGGCGCCGGCCACAATGAGCAGTTCTTC.

This clonotype was detected a few times. This chain joins TRBV11-3 and TRBJ2-5; tentatively, D is TRBD1 (6 bases). Between the trimmed V and J ends, which lost 6 bases and 3 bases, there was a span of 11 bases. CDR3 length: 13 residues. Germline V gives CDR1 SGHNT, CDR2 YENEEA. DNA of the CDR3: TGTGCCAGCAGTGGTACAGGGAAAGAGACCCAGTACTTC. Its translation: CASSGTGKETQYF.

This chain links TRBV20-1 with TRBJ2-1, with a weak D call TRBD1 (6 bases). The CDR3 is made up of 14 amino acids. Trimming pared 0 bases from V and 4 bases from J, leaving 10 bases between. Per germline, CDR1 DFQATT and CDR2 SNEGSKA (reference sequence). In nucleotides, the CDR3 is TGCAGTGCTAGAGAGGCAGGGGAATACAATGAGCAGTTCTTC. Protein product: CSAREAGEYNEQFF.

To note about this clonotype: It may be a read error: a sequence one base away is much more abundant. The CDR3: CASSVAGETNEKLFF. CDR3 DNA: TGTGCCAGCAGCGTAGCGGGCGAAACTAATGAAAAACTGTTTTTT. The chain carries TRBV9 and TRBJ1-4; D uncertain. Germline V gene data show CDR1 as SGDLS and CDR2 as YYNGEE. V lost 0 bases and J lost 1, with 7 bases in between. The CDR3 has 15 residues.

This clonotype appeared many times. The chain uses TRBV6-6 and TRBJ1-1; D is perhaps TRBD1 (6 bases). Germline V gene sequence: CDR1 MNHNY, CDR2 SVGAGI (reference sequence). The CDR3 has 15 residues. V was clipped by 7 bases and J by 4 bases, with 19 bases between them. The CDR3 DNA sequence: TGTGCCAGCACCGATGAAGGGGGATGGGGCACTGAAGCTTTCTTT. Translated: CASTDEGGWGTEAFF.

Ten or more counts support this clonotype. CDR3 coding DNA: TGTGCCAGCAGTGGCTCCGGGACCGACCTAGCTGGGACCCAGTACTTC. It encodes CASSGSGTDLAGTQYF. The V and J genes are TRBV28 and TRBJ2-5; the D gene could be TRBD1 or TRBD2 (5 bases each). The germline V gene has CDR1 MDHEN and CDR2 SYDVKM. V gave up 5 bases and J gave up 7 bases, with 23 bases separating them. The length of the CDR3 is 16 residues. The whole variable domain, remainder taken from reference TRBV28 and TRBJ2-5, is DVKVTQSSRYLVKRTGEKVFLECVQDMDHENMFWYRQDPGLGLRLIYFSYDVKMKEKGDIPEGYSVSREKKERFSLILESASTNQTSMYLCASSGSGTDLAGTQYFGPGTRLLVL.

This clonotype was counted at least ten times. CDR3 region: CASSPGTSGDNEQFF. The CDR3 DNA sequence: TGTGCCAGCAGCCCTGGGACTAGCGGGGACAATGAGCAGTTCTTC. This chain connects TRBV6-4 to TRBJ2-1; 13 positions match TRBD2. The germline gives CDR1 MRHNA, CDR2 SNTAGT. V dropped 6 bases and J dropped 5; count of bases not matched to a gene: 4. The length of the CDR3 is 15 residues.

The CDR3 DNA reads as TGTGCCAGCAGTGTAAATTTCCTAGGCAGCTACGAGCAGTACGTC. Its protein is CASSVNFLGSYEQYV. The chain joins TRBV2 to TRBJ2-7, with D unclear. CDR1 SNHLY and CDR2 FYNNEI come from the germline V gene. The CDR3 runs to 15 residues. V dropped 4 bases and J dropped 3 bases, with 16 bases sitting between them.

The chain has TRBV9 and TRBJ1-1, with D possibly being TRBD1 (5 bases). The length of the CDR3 is 14 residues. Germline CDR1 is SGDLS and CDR2 is YYNGEE. The V gene lost 6 bases and the J gene lost 0 bases, with 12 bases spanning the gap. The CDR3 spells CASNPGGMNTEAFF. The CDR3 coding sequence is TGTGCCAGCAACCCGGGGGGGATGAACACTGAAGCTTTCTTT.

This clonotype showed up many times. The chain has TRBV5-6 and TRBJ2-2; D call uncertain. Trimming stripped 2 bases from V and 2 bases from J, with 7 bases between. Germline values: CDR1 SGHDT, CDR2 YYEEEE. The CDR3 runs to 14 residues. Here the CDR3 reads CASSLVSNTGELFF. The CDR3 DNA reads TGTGCCAGCAGCTTAGTCTCTAACACCGGGGAGCTGTTTTTT.

This clonotype was recorded many times. The chain carries TRBV5-1 and TRBJ1-5; unclear D gene. The CDR3 is 15 amino acids. V was shortened by 0 bases and J by 3 bases, with 10 bases between the two germline ends. Germline V gene lookup returns CDR1 SGHRS and CDR2 YFSETQ. CDR3 region: CASSLAGLNNQPQHF. In DNA form, the CDR3 reads TGCGCCAGCAGCTTGGCGGGGTTGAACAATCAGCCCCAGCATTTT.

This clonotype was seen ten or more times. The rearrangement joins TRBV28 to TRBJ1-5; D is possibly TRBD1 (5 bases). CDR3 length: 15 amino acids. Germline V CDR1 and CDR2: MDHEN, SYDVKM. The V end was cut by 4 bases, the J end by 7 bases, with 17 bases between. The CDR3 DNA sequence: TGTGCCAGCAGTTCCCCCGGCGGGGGTCGGCAGCCCCAGCATTTT. It is translated as CASSSPGGGRQPQHF.

This clonotype was detected many times. J is TRBJ2-3 and V is TRBV4-3, with a possible D match to TRBD2 (5 bases). Germline CDR1 reads LGHNA; CDR2 reads YSLEER. This CDR3 is built from 14 residues. Trimming removed 4 bases from V and 9 bases from J, with 17 bases in between. The CDR3 reads CASSLGLDEETQYF. Here the CDR3 DNA reads TGCGCCAGCAGCCTAGGACTGGACGAGGAGACGCAGTATTTT.

V usage is TRBV30 and J usage is TRBJ1-5; 10 bases agree with TRBD1. The CDR3 spans 15 residues. In germline, CDR1 is GTSNPN, CDR2 SVGIG (reference sequence). V lost 1 base to trimming and J lost 1 base; unmatched junction nucleotides: 1. CDR3 DNA: TGTGCCTGGAGTGCGGACAGGGGGAGCAATCAGCCCCAGCATTTT. Its translation: CAWSADRGSNQPQHF.

This clonotype was seen ten or more times. This CDR3 is CASSQEQDNEQFF. The CDR3 DNA follows: TGTGCCAGCAGCCAAGAACAGGACAATGAGCAGTTCTTC. The chain employs TRBV3-1 and TRBJ2-1, with a weak D call TRBD1 (5 bases). Germline V CDR1 and CDR2: LGHDT, YNNKEL (reference sequence). Trimming shortened V by 0 bases and J by 5 bases, and 5 bases separated the two germline ends. This CDR3 comprises 13 residues.

This clonotype was seen at least ten times. The chain employs TRBV28 and TRBJ1-2; 9 nucleotides agree with TRBD1. Trimming at V came to 5 bases and at J to 6 bases, leaving 4 bases not matched to a gene. CDR3 length: 13 residues. Per germline, CDR1 MDHEN and CDR2 SYDVKM. CDR3 protein: CASSTGQGNGYTF. Written as DNA, the CDR3 is TGTGCCAGCAGTACCGGACAGGGGAATGGCTACACCTTC.

This clonotype has ten or more counts. This chain joins TRBV12-3 or TRBV12-4 and TRBJ2-7; D gene uncertain. Trimming cost V 3 bases and J 1 base, with 7 bases left between them. The CDR3 totals 13 residues. The CDR3 bases are TGTGCCAGCAGTTTTGGGCAGTCCTACGAGCAGTACTTC. It encodes CASSFGQSYEQYF.

This clonotype was found many times. The V call is TRBV24-1, the J call TRBJ1-5; no definite D call. V lost 3 bases to trimming and J lost 0 bases, with 5 bases between them. Germline V lookup: CDR1 KGHDR, CDR2 SFDVKD. CDR3 length: 14 amino acids. The CDR3 nucleotides are TGTGCCACCAGTGATACAGATAGCAATCAGCCCCAGCATTTT. The encoded protein is CATSDTDSNQPQHF.

At least ten counts were recorded for this clonotype. The gene calls are TRBV12-3 or TRBV12-4 and TRBJ1-2, with a possible D match to TRBD1 (6 bases). The CDR3 extends over 15 amino acids. V lost 5 bases and J lost 0, with 13 bases in between. The CDR3 loop is CASSPEGTSNYGYTF. CDR3 nucleotide sequence: TGTGCCAGCAGTCCTGAGGGGACATCTAACTATGGCTACACCTTC.

The table lists this clonotype with many counts. This sequence joins TRBV5-1 and TRBJ1-1; D possibly corresponds to TRBD1 (5 bases). This CDR3 has 15 amino acids. V lost 1 base and J lost 2, with 12 bases in between. Germline V gene data show CDR1 as SGHRS and CDR2 as YFSETQ. The CDR3 sequence: CASSLFTGGNTEAFF. The CDR3 DNA reads TGCGCCAGCAGCTTGTTTACAGGAGGAAACACTGAAGCTTTCTTT.